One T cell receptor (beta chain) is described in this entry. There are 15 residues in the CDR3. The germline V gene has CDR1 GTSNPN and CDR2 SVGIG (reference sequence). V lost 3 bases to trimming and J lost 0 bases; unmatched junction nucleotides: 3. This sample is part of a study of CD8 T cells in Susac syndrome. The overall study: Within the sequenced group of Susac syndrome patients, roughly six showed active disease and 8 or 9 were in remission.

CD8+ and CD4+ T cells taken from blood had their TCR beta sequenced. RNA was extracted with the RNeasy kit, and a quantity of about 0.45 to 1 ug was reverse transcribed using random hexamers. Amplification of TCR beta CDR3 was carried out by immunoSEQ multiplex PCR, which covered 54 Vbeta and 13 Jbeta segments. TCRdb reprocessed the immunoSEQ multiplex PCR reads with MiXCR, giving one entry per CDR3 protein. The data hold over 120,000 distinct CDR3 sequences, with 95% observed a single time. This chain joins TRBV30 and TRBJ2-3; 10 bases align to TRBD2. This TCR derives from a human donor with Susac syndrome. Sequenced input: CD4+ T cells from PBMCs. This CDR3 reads CAWSKGLASTDTQYF. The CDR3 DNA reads TGTGCCTGGAGCAAGGGACTAGCGAGCACAGATACGCAGTATTTT.